A selection of T cell receptor beta chains follows, all from one sample in a study of blood T cell repertoires in COVID-19. Some clones are missing from TCRdb's copy, which holds only in-frame ones; the method was immunoSEQ multiplex PCR. Of roughly 380,000 clones listed, about 91% are singletons. Sequencing was carried out using peripheral blood. These receptors all come from a woman aged 40 to 55 with COVID-19, enrolled during active disease. Each CDR3 is given with its conserved first and last residue. The D gene is left open where the match is weak. Where a row states a size, it is once, few, many or the class of an expanded clone; other rows omit it.

-	TRBD1	TRBJ1-6	TRBV5-3	CARRTDRATVRDPAPLHF	TGTGCCAGAAGAACGGACAGGGCAACAGTGAGAGACCCGGCACCCCTCCACTTT
-	TRBD2	TRBJ2-7	TRBV6-5	CASSRSGGAGYEQYF	TGTGCCAGCAGCCGTAGCGGGGGGGCGGGGTACGAGCAGTACTTC
few	TRBD2	TRBJ2-7	TRBV28	CASSPWGTSGTYEQYF	TGTGCCAGCAGTCCTTGGGGGACTAGCGGAACCTACGAGCAGTACTTC
-	TRBD2	TRBJ2-3	TRBV19	CASSQRPAGSTDTQYF	TGTGCCAGTAGTCAAAGACCAGCGGGAAGCACAGATACGCAGTATTTT
-	TRBD2	TRBJ2-2	TRBV28	CASSLWPVAGANTGELFF	TGTGCCAGCAGTTTATGGCCAGTAGCGGGAGCGAACACCGGGGAGCTGTTTTTT
-	TRBD1	TRBJ1-5	TRBV28	CASSLYPQGAGLLNSNQPQHF	TGTGCCAGCAGTCTTTATCCCCAGGGGGCAGGGTTACTCAATAGCAATCAGCCCCAGCATTTT
-	TRBD1	TRBJ1-4	TRBV5-8	CASSFTGGIEEKLFF	TGTGCCAGCAGCTTCACAGGGGGCATTGAGGAAAAACTGTTTTTT
once	-	TRBJ1-4	TRBV19	CASRTGLGNEKLFF	TGTGCCAGTAGGACAGGACTTGGTAATGAAAAACTGTTTTTT
-	-	TRBJ2-7	TRBV6-6	CASSYLQGYSYEQYF	TGTGCCAGCAGTTACTTACAGGGTTACTCCTACGAGCAGTACTTC
-	-	TRBJ2-7	TRBV15	CATSRDFSPAFSYEQYF	TGTGCCACCAGCAGAGATTTTAGCCCAGCTTTCTCCTACGAGCAGTACTTC
-	TRBD1	TRBJ1-5	TRBV28	CASSSLDRAFNQPQHF	TGTGCCAGCAGTTCATTAGACAGGGCCTTCAATCAGCCCCAGCATTTT
-	TRBD2	TRBJ2-3	TRBV2	CASSRTSEVDTQYF	TGTGCCAGCAGTCGGACTAGTGAGGTGGATACGCAGTATTTT
-	-	TRBJ1-1	TRBV6-2/TRBV6-3	CASSRRKDAGGGAFF	TGTGCCAGCAGTCGAAGAAAGGACGCCGGGGGTGGAGCTTTCTTT
-	-	TRBJ2-7	TRBV12-3/TRBV12-4	CASSLLGGYEQYF	TGTGCCAGCAGTTTATTGGGGGGCTACGAGCAGTACTTC
-	-	TRBJ2-7	TRBV7-2	CASSFGGRLYEQYF	TGTGCCAGCAGCTTTGGGGGCAGACTATACGAGCAGTACTTC
-	-	TRBJ1-2	TRBV7-8	CASRPALGGGNYGYTF	TGTGCCAGCAGGCCTGCCCTAGGTGGAGGTAACTATGGCTACACCTTC
once	TRBD2	TRBJ2-1	TRBV5-1	CASSGTSGGANEQFF	TGCGCCAGCAGCGGGACTAGCGGGGGGGCCAATGAGCAGTTCTTC
-	-	TRBJ1-1	TRBV18	CASSPRQAGLNTEAFF	TGTGCCAGCTCACCACGCCAGGCAGGACTCAACACTGAAGCTTTCTTT
-	-	TRBJ1-2	TRBV5-4	CASSRSGLFYGYTF	TGTGCCAGCAGCCGTTCTGGGCTGTTCTATGGCTACACCTTC
-	-	TRBJ1-3	TRBV3-1/TRBV3-2	CASSQAAGLGNTIYF	TGTGCCAGCAGCCAAGCTGCGGGGCTTGGAAACACCATATATTTT
-	TRBD1	TRBJ1-6	TRBV6-5	CASRYRGRNSPLHF	TGTGCCAGCAGATACAGGGGGCGGAATTCACCCCTCCACTTT
-	TRBD2	TRBJ2-1	TRBV30	CAWNTGTSGRARYNEQFF	TGTGCCTGGAACACAGGGACTAGCGGGAGGGCGAGGTACAATGAGCAGTTCTTC
-	-	TRBJ1-3	TRBV5-1	CASSSGTAVGDTIYF	TGCGCCAGCAGCTCCGGGACTGCCGTGGGGGACACCATATATTTT
-	-	TRBJ1-1	TRBV30	CAWSVAGGGNTEAFF	TGTGCCTGGAGTGTAGCTGGGGGAGGGAACACTGAAGCTTTCTTT
-	TRBD1	TRBJ1-1	TRBV15	CATSRGGTGGSGAFF	TGTGCCACCAGCAGAGGCGGGACAGGGGGAAGCGGAGCTTTCTTT
-	-	TRBJ1-5	TRBV6-2/TRBV6-3	CASSYGGGRQPQHF	TGTGCCAGCAGTTACGGCGGGGGCAGGCAGCCCCAGCATTTT
-	TRBD1	TRBJ2-7	TRBV5-5	CASSLRQGISYEQYF	TGTGCCAGCAGCTTAAGACAGGGGATCTCCTACGAGCAGTACTTC
-	-	TRBJ1-2	TRBV27	CASRPSSISGYGYTF	TGTGCCAGCAGACCCTCGAGTATTAGCGGCTATGGCTACACCTTC
-	-	TRBJ1-3	TRBV9	CASSAPGDSGNTIYF	TGTGCCAGCAGCGCACCAGGGGACTCTGGAAACACCATATATTTT
-	-	TRBJ1-6	TRBV11-2	CASSLGGLGNSPLHF	TGTGCCAGCAGCTTAGGGGGGCTGGGTAATTCACCCCTCCACTTT
-	-	TRBJ1-1	TRBV18	CASSSAGPEAFF	TGTGCCAGCTCCTCAGCGGGGCCTGAAGCTTTCTTT